These 12 T cell receptor beta chains were all obtained from the same sample, sequenced in a study of blood T cell repertoires in COVID-19. Repertoires were generated with immunoSEQ multiplex PCR, while TCRdb's copy carries only in-frame clones and drops some. This sample has fewer than 45,000 clones, with about 85% found just once. Sequencing was performed on peripheral blood. These receptors all stem from a woman older than 75 with acute or convalescent COVID-19.

The chain recombines TRBV28 with TRBJ1-1; D is possibly TRBD1 (6 bases). Per the germline V gene, CDR1 is MDHEN and CDR2 is SYDVKM. This CDR3 is 14 amino acids long. Trimming pared 6 bases from V and 4 bases from J, leaving 15 bases between. The CDR3 spells CASRPGHAGTEAFF. CDR3 sequence (DNA): TGTGCCAGCAGGCCGGGACACGCCGGCACTGAAGCTTTCTTT.

This chain uses TRBV7-2 with TRBJ1-5, with TRBD1 as a possible D gene (5 bases). Trimming left V 3 bases short and J 0 bases short, with 9 bases between. The V gene's germline CDR1 is SGHTA and CDR2 FQGNSA. CDR3 size: 15 residues. CDR3 sequence (DNA): TGTGCCAGCAGCTTGCAGGGTGATAGCAATCAGCCCCAGCATTTT. It encodes CASSLQGDSNQPQHF.

V usage is TRBV7-8 and J usage is TRBJ1-1; the D gene is possibly TRBD1 (5 bases). The CDR3 spans 13 residues. Germline CDR1 and CDR2: SGHVS and FQNEAQ. V was clipped by 7 bases and J by 0 bases, with 9 bases between them. The CDR3 spells CASTEDMNTEAFF. The CDR3 DNA reads as TGTGCCAGCACCGAGGACATGAACACTGAAGCTTTCTTT.

The gene calls are TRBV27 and TRBJ1-2; 7 bases line up with TRBD1. The length of the CDR3 is 16 residues. CDR1 and CDR2 from the germline V gene are MNHEY and SMNVEV (reference sequence). V trimming: 5 bases; J trimming: 0 bases; junction bases outside the gene matches: 9. CDR3 sequence: CASSKQGNLANYGYTF. The CDR3 nucleotides read TGTGCCAGCAGTAAACAGGGGAATCTAGCTAACTATGGCTACACCTTC.

The chain recombines TRBV5-6 with TRBJ1-2, with D hard to call. Trimming left V 4 bases short and J 2 bases short, with 9 bases between. The CDR3 runs 13 residues. The germline gives CDR1 SGHDT, CDR2 YYEEEE. In DNA form, the CDR3 reads TGTGCCAGCAGCCCCCCGGAGAACTATGGCTACACCTTC. This codes for CASSPPENYGYTF.

This chain joins TRBV15 and TRBJ1-1; D gene ambiguous. Per germline, CDR1 LNHNV and CDR2 YYDKDF (reference sequence). The V end was cut by 1 base, the J end by 3 bases, with 9 bases between. This CDR3 has 14 amino acids. The CDR3 here is CATSRGRGDTEAFF. The CDR3, as DNA: TGTGCCACCAGCAGAGGGCGGGGAGACACTGAAGCTTTCTTT.

The chain recombines TRBV18 with TRBJ1-3; 7 nucleotides match TRBD1. Unmatched junction bases numbered 1, after V lost 0 bases and J lost 2 bases. Per germline, CDR1 KGHSH and CDR2 LQKENI. This CDR3 is 15 amino acids long. CDR3 region: CASSPPQGAGNTIYF. The CDR3 coding sequence is TGTGCCAGCTCACCACCTCAGGGGGCTGGAAACACCATATATTTT. Variable domain in full (rest from reference TRBV18 and TRBJ1-3): NAGVMQNPRHLVRRRGQEARLRCSPMKGHSHVYWYRQLPEEGLKFMVYLQKENIIDESGMPKERFSAEFPKEGPSILRIQQVVRGDSAAYFCASSPPQGAGNTIYFGEGSWLTVV.

This chain joins TRBV18 and TRBJ1-6; D remains ambiguous. In germline, CDR1 is KGHSH, CDR2 LQKENI. With 2 bases removed from V and 7 bases from J, the gap between germline ends came to 9 bases. This CDR3 comprises 14 residues. CDR3 region: CASSPSTDNSPLHF. CDR3 in DNA: TGTGCCAGCTCACCAAGTACAGACAATTCACCCCTCCACTTT.

The chain is built from TRBV2 and TRBJ2-5; D unresolved. From germline, CDR1 is SNHLY and CDR2 FYNNEI. V was clipped by 4 bases and J by 5 bases, with 23 bases between them. This CDR3 has 17 residues. CDR3 amino acids: CASSVVAVGIPSETQYF. In nucleotides, the CDR3 is TGTGCCAGCAGTGTTGTGGCGGTTGGCATACCGTCGGAGACCCAGTACTTC.

The chain has TRBV7-9 and TRBJ2-7, with 8 bases lining up with TRBD1. The CDR3 contains 14 residues. From germline, CDR1 is SEHNR and CDR2 FQNEAQ (reference sequence). V dropped 5 bases and J dropped 3; count of bases not matched to a gene: 6. CDR3 in amino acids: CASSKRDRIYEQYF. The CDR3 bases are TGTGCCAGCAGCAAAAGGGACAGGATCTACGAGCAGTACTTC.

V and J are TRBV5-5 and TRBJ2-1; TRBD1 matches at 8 bases. The CDR3 consists of 17 residues. Germline CDR1 and CDR2: SGHKS and YYEKEE (reference sequence). V shed 2 bases and J 2 bases; nucleotides not matched to a gene: 9. The DNA for the CDR3 is TGTGCCAGCAGCTTTCCTACAGGGGGAGGTACCTACAATGAGCAGTTCTTC. As protein: CASSFPTGGGTYNEQFF.

The V call is TRBV15, the J call TRBJ2-1; 7 bases agree with TRBD2. The CDR3 covers 15 residues. The V gene end was trimmed by 0 bases and the J gene end by 5 bases; junction bases not matched to a gene: 4. Germline CDR1 LNHNV, CDR2 YYDKDF (reference sequence). The CDR3 reads CATSRDLLADNEQFF. The CDR3 DNA reads TGTGCCACCAGCAGAGATCTGCTAGCGGACAATGAGCAGTTCTTC.